This entry describes one T cell receptor (beta chain). What it recognizes is unknown. V lost 7 bases and J 10 bases, leaving 8 bases between the germline ends. CDR3 length: 10 residues. CDR1 SNHLY and CDR2 FYNNEI come from the germline V gene. This sample is part of a study of T-cell memory formation after mild COVID-19. Study observations and caveats: Whether day 37 second-wave clones are SARS-CoV-2-specific was not confirmed. The appearance of some responding clones in pre-infection memory suggested that cross-reactive memory joined.

Libraries for TCRalpha and TCRbeta carried sample barcodes and unique molecular identifiers via 5'RACE. TCRdb analysed the 5' RACE reads with MiXCR anew, one entry per CDR3 protein. The data show about 340,000 distinct CDR3 sequences, around 15% seen once. Sequenced: PBMCs or a T cell subset sorted from them (not recorded which). The TCR comes from a man aged 18 to 29 who had mild COVID-19 (a few samples of this study predate the infection). Cell type and time point are not known. The chain carries TRBV2 and TRBJ2-1; D call uncertain. The chain's CDR3 is CASIRNEQFF. The CDR3 DNA follows: TGTGCCAGCATTCGTAACGAGCAGTTCTTC.